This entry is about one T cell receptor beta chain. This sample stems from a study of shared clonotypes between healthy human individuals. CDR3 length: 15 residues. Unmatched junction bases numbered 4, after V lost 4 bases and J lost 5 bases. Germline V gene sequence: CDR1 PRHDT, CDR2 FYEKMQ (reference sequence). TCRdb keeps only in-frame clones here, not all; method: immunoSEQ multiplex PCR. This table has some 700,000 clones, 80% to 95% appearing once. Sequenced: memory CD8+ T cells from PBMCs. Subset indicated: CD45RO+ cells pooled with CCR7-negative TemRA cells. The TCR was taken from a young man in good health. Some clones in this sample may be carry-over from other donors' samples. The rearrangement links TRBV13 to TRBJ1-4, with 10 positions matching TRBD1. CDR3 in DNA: TGTGCCAGCAGCTCTCCGGGACAGGGGAATGAAAAACTGTTTTTT. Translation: CASSSPGQGNEKLFF.